This T cell receptor beta chain was found in a study of blood T cell repertoires in COVID-19. Study details: Collection of acute and convalescent COVID-19 samples took place in the United States, Italy and Spain. From T cells, B-cell-depleted T cells, or PBMCs came the material, which was cDNA or gDNA.

The repertoire was sequenced with immunoSEQ multiplex PCR; TCRdb's copy has only in-frame clones and lacks some. The table shows more than 30,000 clones, with about 87% occurring only once. The CDR3 has 13 residues. V was pared by 1 base and J by 3 bases, with 6 bases between. Germline loops: CDR1 SNHLY, CDR2 FYNNEI. The chain links TRBV2 to TRBJ2-5; weak D call: TRBD1 (6 bases). This clonotype originated in a man between 50 and 59 years old with active or convalescent COVID-19. The specimen sequenced was peripheral blood. The DNA of the CDR3 is TGTGCCAGCAGTGAAGACAGGGAAGAGACCCAGTACTTC. It encodes CASSEDREETQYF.